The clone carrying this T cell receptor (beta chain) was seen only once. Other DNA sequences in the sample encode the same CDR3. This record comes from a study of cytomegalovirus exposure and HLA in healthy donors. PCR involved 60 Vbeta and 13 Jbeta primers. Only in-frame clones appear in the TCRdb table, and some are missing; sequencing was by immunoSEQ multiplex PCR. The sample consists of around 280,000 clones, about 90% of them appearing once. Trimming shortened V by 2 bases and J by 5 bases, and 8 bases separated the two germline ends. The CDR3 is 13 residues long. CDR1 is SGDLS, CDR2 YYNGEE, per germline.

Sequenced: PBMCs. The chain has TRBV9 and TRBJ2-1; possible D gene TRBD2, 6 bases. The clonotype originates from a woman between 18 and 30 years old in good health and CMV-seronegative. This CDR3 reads CASSVGGDNEQFF. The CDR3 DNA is TGTGCCAGCAGCGTGGGGGGAGACAATGAGCAGTTCTTC.